Below, 22 T cell receptor beta chains from the same sample are listed, as sequenced in a study of CD8+CD57+ T cells in acquired aplastic anemia. Those patients picked for sequencing had displayed CD8+CD57+ cell expansion on flow cytometry. Profiling of TCR beta VDJ combinations and CDR3 sequences used genomic DNA as template. TCRdb itself ran the reads through MiXCR, one entry per CDR3 protein. This table holds 150,000 to 200,000 distinct CDR3 sequences, under 50% found once. The sample comprised sorted CD4+, CD8+, or CD8+CD57+ T cells (not recorded which) from PBMCs. The receptors derive from a human donor with aplastic anemia.

This clonotype was found many times. The chain links TRBV3-1 to TRBJ2-7, with TRBD1 identical over 9 bases. V was pared by 1 base and J by 2 bases, with 3 bases of the junction left unmatched. Germline assignment: CDR1 LGHDT and CDR2 YNNKEL (reference sequence). This CDR3 is 15 amino acids long. The CDR3 loop reads CASSQGTGATYEQYF. CDR3 coding DNA: TGTGCCAGCAGCCAAGGGACAGGGGCTACCTACGAGCAGTACTTC.

Regarding this clonotype: A much larger clone lies one base from this, so it may be a read error. V gene TRBV4-1 combines with J gene TRBJ1-6; D is perhaps TRBD1 (5 bases). Germline values: CDR1 MGHRA, CDR2 YSYEKL. The CDR3 is made up of 17 amino acids. The DNA of the CDR3 is TGCGCCAGCAGCCACCCCCCGGGGGACTCCTATAAGTCACCCCTCCACTTT. Its translation: CASSHPPGDSYKSPLHF.

A word on this clonotype: This sequence may be a read error, since a much larger clone differs from it by one base. The chain links TRBV10-3 to TRBJ2-1; possibly TRBD1 for D (5 bases). Germline CDR1 reads ENHRY; CDR2 reads SYGVKD. This CDR3 comprises 11 residues. The CDR3 DNA sequence: TGTGCCAGCAGTGCTCAGGGTGAGCAGTTCTTC. Translated: CASSAQGEQFF.

This chain uses TRBV6-4 with TRBJ2-1, with D tentatively TRBD1 or TRBD2 (5 bases each). The CDR3 runs to 14 residues. V lost 5 bases and J 9 bases, leaving 17 bases between the germline ends. Germline CDR1 is MRHNA and CDR2 is SNTAGT. The chain's CDR3 is CASSQQGEGTEQFF. In DNA form, the CDR3 reads TGTGCCAGCAGTCAGCAGGGCGAGGGAACTGAGCAGTTCTTC.

This clonotype was counted many times. The chain carries TRBV20-1 and TRBJ2-7, with D unresolved. CDR1 is DFQATT, CDR2 SNEGSKA, per germline (reference sequence). Deletions cut 5 bases from V and 6 bases from J, with 11 bases between. This CDR3 contains 11 residues. In nucleotides, the CDR3 is TGCAGTGCTGATTTAGGGTCCGAGCAGTACTTC. Protein: CSADLGSEQYF.

The V call is TRBV19, the J call TRBJ2-2; perhaps TRBD1 as D (7 bases). The CDR3 has 15 amino acids. V lost 1 base and J lost 5, with 11 bases in between. Germline V lookup: CDR1 LNHDA, CDR2 SQIVND (reference sequence). DNA of the CDR3: TGTGCCAGTAGTATAGTTTCAGGGGGGACCGGGGAGCTGTTTTTT. This sequence encodes CASSIVSGGTGELFF.

V gene TRBV19 combines with J gene TRBJ1-5; a possible D gene is TRBD1 (5 bases). The CDR3 runs to 15 residues. V shed 3 bases and J shed 4 bases, with 13 bases lying between them. Germline loops: CDR1 LNHDA, CDR2 SQIVND (reference sequence). In DNA form, the CDR3 reads TGTGCCAGTAGTATTGGGGCCCGGGGGAATCAGCCCCAGCATTTT. As protein: CASSIGARGNQPQHF.

This clonotype was recorded many times. J is TRBJ1-2 and V is TRBV14; D is unresolved. V was pared by 0 bases and J by 2 bases, with 13 bases between. The CDR3 consists of 16 residues. The germline gives CDR1 SGHDN, CDR2 FVKESK. The CDR3 sequence: CASSQDAKRVNYGYTF. The CDR3 nucleotides read TGTGCCAGCAGCCAAGACGCAAAGAGGGTAAACTATGGCTACACCTTC.

This clonotype has at least ten counts. The chain couples TRBV5-5 to TRBJ1-1; D not resolved. The CDR3 loop spans 13 amino acids. The V end lost 1 base, the J end lost 0 bases, and 4 bases lay between the germline ends. Per the germline V gene, CDR1 is SGHKS and CDR2 is YYEKEE (reference sequence). The CDR3 DNA sequence: TGTGCCAGCAGCTTGTGGGTGAACACTGAAGCTTTCTTT. It yields the protein CASSLWVNTEAFF.

The chain carries TRBV2 and TRBJ2-7; 7 positions match TRBD2. Germline CDR1 reads SNHLY; CDR2 reads FYNNEI. The CDR3 has 12 amino acids. With V trimmed by 8 bases and J by 9 bases, 10 bases remained unmatched. The DNA for the CDR3 is TGTGCCAGCGCCAAGGGCTGGGAGGGGCAGTACTTC. As protein: CASAKGWEGQYF.

The table lists this clonotype with a few counts. The chain couples TRBV14 to TRBJ2-7; D is unresolved. V was shortened by 0 bases and J by 6 bases, with 9 bases between the two germline ends. The CDR3 is 13 amino acids. Germline V lookup: CDR1 SGHDN, CDR2 FVKESK. The CDR3 DNA reads as TGTGCCAGCAGCCAAGACACGGGTCCCGAGCAGTACTTC. Translation gives CASSQDTGPEQYF.

The rearrangement links TRBV11-2 to TRBJ2-3; the D call may be TRBD1 or TRBD2 (5 bases each). Trimming left V 3 bases short and J 3 bases short, with 16 bases between. Germline V CDR1 and CDR2: SGHAT, FQNNGV. The CDR3 runs to 16 residues. The CDR3 loop reads CASSFDGDGRTDTQYF. For the CDR3, the DNA is TGTGCCAGCAGCTTCGATGGGGACGGCAGAACAGATACGCAGTATTTT.

The chain links TRBV10-3 to TRBJ1-3; 9 positions match TRBD1. The germline gives CDR1 ENHRY, CDR2 SYGVKD. The V gene end was trimmed by 6 bases and the J gene end by 3 bases; junction bases not matched to a gene: 9. The CDR3 consists of 16 residues. As DNA, the CDR3 is TGTGCCATCAGCCCGACCGGGACAGGGCGTGGAAACACCATATATTTT. Its protein product is CAISPTGTGRGNTIYF.

This clonotype was seen at least ten times. The chain combines TRBV15 with TRBJ2-7; 12 nucleotides agree with TRBD1. V shed 0 bases, J shed 7 bases, and the junction held 7 bases outside the gene matches. Germline loops: CDR1 LNHNV, CDR2 YYDKDF (reference sequence). This CDR3 comprises 16 residues. Here the CDR3 DNA reads TGTGCCACCAGCAGAGATAGCGGGACAGGGGGCGGTGAGCAGTACTTC. Translating it yields CATSRDSGTGGGEQYF.

The chain carries TRBV27 and TRBJ2-1; D remains ambiguous. V gave up 2 bases and J gave up 1 base, with 6 bases separating them. Germline V lookup: CDR1 MNHEY, CDR2 SMNVEV (reference sequence). The CDR3 sequence is 14 residues long. CDR3 amino acids: CASSLGRSYNEQFF. The CDR3 DNA sequence: TGTGCCAGCAGTTTAGGCAGATCCTACAATGAGCAGTTCTTC.

This clonotype was detected only once. The CDR3 DNA sequence: TGTGCCACCAGCAGAGATCCGGGACAGGTGAATTCACCCCTCCACTTT. Protein: CATSRDPGQVNSPLHF. This chain connects TRBV15 to TRBJ1-6, with TRBD1 matching over 8 bases. The germline V gene has CDR1 LNHNV and CDR2 YYDKDF (reference sequence). Trimming at V came to 0 bases and at J to 7 bases, leaving 5 bases not matched to a gene. This CDR3 has 16 amino acids.

There are many counts of this clonotype. The rearrangement uses TRBV9 and TRBJ2-2; D not certain. The CDR3 loop spans 15 amino acids. Trimming removed 3 bases at V and 2 bases at J, with 11 bases between. CDR1 and CDR2 (germline): SGDLS, YYNGEE. Written as DNA, the CDR3 is TGTGCCAGCAGCGCCGACCCCTATAACACCGGGGAGCTGTTTTTT. Protein: CASSADPYNTGELFF.

In this sample, this clonotype turned up many times. J is TRBJ2-3 and V is TRBV6-5; 11 nucleotides match TRBD2. Germline CDR1 is MNHEY and CDR2 is SVGAGI. The length of the CDR3 is 17 residues. The V segment lost 4 bases and the J segment 3 bases; nucleotides outside the gene matches: 9. CDR3 nucleotide sequence: TGTGCCAGCAGTTCTCCCGTTACTAGCGGGGGAACAGATACGCAGTATTTT. The encoded protein is CASSSPVTSGGTDTQYF.

The V and J genes are TRBV7-2 and TRBJ2-7; no reliable D call. CDR3 size: 13 residues. The germline CDR1 and CDR2 sequences are SGHTA and FQGNSA. The V end lost 1 base, the J end lost 2 bases, and 6 bases lay between the germline ends. For the CDR3, the DNA is TGTGCCAGCAGCTTAGGGGCGACCTACGAGCAGTACTTC. It specifies CASSLGATYEQYF.

This clonotype was counted between two and nine times. The chain uses TRBV7-2 and TRBJ1-1, with D uncertain. The CDR3 length is 13 residues. V gave up 5 bases and J gave up 1 base, with 8 bases separating them. Germline CDR1 is SGHTA and CDR2 is FQGNSA. The CDR3 is CASSVDTNTEAFF. CDR3 bases: TGTGCCAGCAGCGTAGACACGAACACTGAAGCTTTCTTT.

V and J are TRBV7-9 and TRBJ1-2; TRBD1 is a possible D gene (5 bases). Looked up from germline, CDR1 is SEHNR and CDR2 is FQNEAQ (reference sequence). CDR3 size: 14 residues. Trimming left V 4 bases short and J 8 bases short, with 17 bases between. The CDR3 region is CASSSSGTEDGYTF. CDR3 nucleotide sequence: TGTGCCAGCAGCTCCTCCGGGACGGAGGACGGCTACACCTTC.

This chain links TRBV7-3 with TRBJ2-5; either TRBD1 or TRBD2 may fit D (5 bases each). The CDR3 contains 15 residues. Germline assignment: CDR1 SGHTA and CDR2 FQGTGA. V lost 1 base to trimming and J lost 2 bases, with 11 bases between them. As DNA, the CDR3 is TGTGCCAGCAGCTTAAGGGGGACCCAGCAAGAGACCCAGTACTTC. Its protein is CASSLRGTQQETQYF.